The next 32 T cell receptor beta chains were all read from a single sample in a study of T cell responses to AZD1222 COVID-19 vaccine. Clones were read by immunoSEQ multiplex PCR, and TCRdb kept only the in-frame ones, dropping some. The table lists about 19,000 clones, roughly four fifths of them singletons, with roughly 23% in the top ten. The specimen comprised peripheral blood, sampled 28 days after the second AZD1222 dose. Source of these receptors: an adult who received the AZD1222 COVID-19 vaccine.

The V call is TRBV2, the J call TRBJ1-1; D is unclear. Germline-derived CDR1 and CDR2 are SNHLY and FYNNEI. This CDR3 comprises 14 residues. V was trimmed by 8 bases and J by 1 base, leaving 14 bases between them. In DNA form, the CDR3 reads TGTGCCAGCCGAGTAGTAGACTCGAACACTGAAGCTTTCTTT. The encoded protein is CASRVVDSNTEAFF.

The chain is built from TRBV6-5 and TRBJ2-5, with 8 positions matching TRBD1. The germline V gene has CDR1 MNHEY and CDR2 SVGAGI. Trimming took 2 bases from V and 4 from J; bases not matched to a gene: 6. This CDR3 is built from 15 residues. The CDR3 loop is CASSYRTGIAETQYF. The CDR3 DNA reads TGTGCCAGCAGTTACCGGACAGGGATCGCAGAGACCCAGTACTTC.

The chain carries TRBV7-9 and TRBJ1-3; D might be TRBD1 (6 bases). Trimming cost V 5 bases and J 0 bases, with 17 bases left between them. Germline values: CDR1 SEHNR, CDR2 FQNEAQ (reference sequence). CDR3 length equals 17 residues. The CDR3 DNA follows: TGTGCCAGCAGCGGTAACAGGGATCTCCCCTCTGGAAACACCATATATTTT. Residues: CASSGNRDLPSGNTIYF.

As for this clone: Other DNA sequences from this sample encode an identical CDR3 as well. The chain carries TRBV2 and TRBJ2-3; TRBD1 matches at 9 bases. Germline trimming cut 6 bases from V and 1 base from J; bases unmatched to any gene: 2. Germline CDR1 is SNHLY and CDR2 is FYNNEI. The CDR3 runs 14 residues. CDR3 coding DNA: TGTGCCAGCAGCCGGGACAGGGGCACAGATACGCAGTATTTT. This encodes CASSRDRGTDTQYF.

The chain employs TRBV5-6 and TRBJ2-1; 8 bases map to TRBD2. Trimming removed 4 bases from V and 0 bases from J; junction bases left unmatched: 9. Germline V gene sequence: CDR1 SGHDT, CDR2 YYEEEE. The CDR3 is 17 amino acids. The CDR3 loop reads CASSAGTSYRSYNEQFF. CDR3 nucleotide sequence: TGTGCCAGCAGCGCCGGGACTAGTTACCGCTCCTACAATGAGCAGTTCTTC.

The chain employs TRBV12-3 or TRBV12-4 and TRBJ1-1; D is uncertain. The V end was cut by 4 bases, the J end by 9 bases, with 12 bases between. This CDR3 region has 12 residues. CDR3 bases: TGTGCCAGCAGTTCGACGGTAGAAAAAGCTTTCTTT. Translation: CASSSTVEKAFF.

V is TRBV2 and J is TRBJ2-5; 12 nucleotides agree with TRBD1. Germline CDR1 is SNHLY and CDR2 is FYNNEI. This CDR3 is built from 21 residues. The ends lost 8 bases at V and 1 base at J; junction bases unmatched: 23. The CDR3, as DNA: TGTGCCAGCGACTGGGGACAGGGGGCCCTGGGTGCGGCAAACAGCCAAGAGACCCAGTACTTC. This gives the protein CASDWGQGALGAANSQETQYF.

V gene TRBV5-1 combines with J gene TRBJ2-1, with D perhaps given as TRBD1 or TRBD2 (5 bases each). Per germline, CDR1 SGHRS and CDR2 YFSETQ. Trimming shortened V by 5 bases and J by 0 bases, and 6 bases separated the two germline ends. This CDR3 region has 13 residues. The CDR3 DNA reads as TGCGCCAGCAGTGGGGGCTCCTACAATGAGCAGTTCTTC. The encoded protein is CASSGGSYNEQFF.

The rearrangement links TRBV4-3 to TRBJ2-1, with 15 bases matching TRBD2. Per germline, CDR1 LGHNA and CDR2 YSLEER. V lost 4 bases to trimming and J lost 12 bases; unmatched junction nucleotides: 7. The CDR3 runs 15 residues. The CDR3: CASSLGLAGGPWQFF. The CDR3 nucleotides are TGCGCCAGCAGCCTCGGACTAGCGGGAGGGCCGTGGCAGTTCTTC.

This clone was seen only a few times. This chain joins TRBV5-5 and TRBJ1-6; D may be TRBD1 (5 bases). The CDR3 sequence is 17 residues long. The V gene lost 3 bases and the J gene lost 7 bases, with 20 bases spanning the gap. Germline loops: CDR1 SGHKS, CDR2 YYEKEE (reference sequence). CDR3 in amino acids: CASSSTWGEAYNSPLHF. The CDR3 DNA is TGTGCCAGCAGCTCGACCTGGGGGGAAGCTTACAATTCACCCCTCCACTTT.

This clone was seen just once. This rearrangement joins TRBV18 to TRBJ1-4; unclear D gene. Trimming cost V 1 base and J 1 base, with 4 bases left between them. The CDR3 has 14 amino acids. Per germline, CDR1 KGHSH and CDR2 LQKENI. The CDR3 is CASSPLQTNEKLFF. DNA of the CDR3: TGTGCCAGCTCACCACTGCAAACTAATGAAAAACTGTTTTTT.

J is TRBJ1-1 and V is TRBV5-6; 9 bases fit TRBD1. The V gene's germline CDR1 is SGHDT and CDR2 YYEEEE. The CDR3 runs to 18 residues. V lost 0 bases to trimming and J lost 0 bases; unmatched junction nucleotides: 9. The CDR3 here is CASSLGTGVWNMNTEAFF. CDR3 DNA: TGTGCCAGCAGCTTGGGGACAGGGGTCTGGAACATGAACACTGAAGCTTTCTTT.

The chain has TRBV11-1 and TRBJ2-1; 7 bases align to TRBD1. Trimming took 5 bases from V and 5 from J; bases not matched to a gene: 3. Per the germline V gene, CDR1 is SGHAT and CDR2 is FQDESV (reference sequence). CDR3 length: 13 residues. The CDR3 spells CASSADRHNEQFF. Written as DNA, the CDR3 is TGTGCCAGCAGCGCGGACAGGCACAATGAGCAGTTCTTC.

The genes are TRBV6-2 or TRBV6-3 and TRBJ1-1, with D uncertain. V was clipped by 5 bases and J by 6 bases, with 16 bases between them. The CDR3 loop spans 14 amino acids. Germline assignment: CDR1 MNHEY and CDR2 SVGEGT. CDR3 sequence reads: CASSPLLRLSEAFF. DNA for the CDR3: TGTGCCAGCAGTCCCCTTCTAAGACTCTCTGAAGCTTTCTTT.

The chain couples TRBV9 to TRBJ1-1; 9 bases line up with TRBD1. The CDR3 is made up of 14 amino acids. The ends lost 4 bases at V and 4 bases at J; junction bases unmatched: 5. The V gene's germline CDR1 is SGDLS and CDR2 YYNGEE. The CDR3 here is CASSTGQGGTEAFF. The CDR3 DNA is TGTGCCAGCAGCACGGGACAGGGAGGCACTGAAGCTTTCTTT.

The V call is TRBV5-1, the J call TRBJ2-7; the D call may be TRBD1 or TRBD2 (5 bases each). The germline V gene encodes CDR1 SGHRS and CDR2 YFSETQ. This CDR3 has 16 residues. Trimming removed 2 bases from V and 6 bases from J, with 21 bases in between. CDR3 nucleotides: TGCGCCAGCAGCTTAAGAAAGATCCAGGTGGGGACCGAGCAGTACTTC. Its protein is CASSLRKIQVGTEQYF.

This sequence joins TRBV11-2 and TRBJ2-7; D uncertain. CDR3 length: 13 amino acids. Germline V gene sequence: CDR1 SGHAT, CDR2 FQNNGV. V lost 5 bases and J lost 3, with 11 bases in between. The CDR3 coding sequence is TGTGCCAGCAGCCAAGATCCTGACTACGAGCAGTACTTC. Its protein is CASSQDPDYEQYF.

This chain uses TRBV10-1 with TRBJ2-2; 11 bases fit TRBD1. This CDR3 region has 15 residues. From germline, CDR1 is WNHNN and CDR2 SYGVQD (reference sequence). With V trimmed by 7 bases and J by 4 bases, 5 bases remained unmatched. As DNA, the CDR3 is TGCGCCAGCAAGCCCGGGACAGGGGGCACCGGGGAGCTGTTTTTT. As protein: CASKPGTGGTGELFF.

Written as DNA, the CDR3 is TGCGCCAGCAGCCAGCTGGTGGACCCTGGAAACACCATATATTTT. Translation gives CASSQLVDPGNTIYF. V is TRBV4-1 and J is TRBJ1-3, with no clear D. The CDR3 runs to 15 residues. V lost 3 bases to trimming and J lost 2 bases, with 11 bases between them. Germline V gives CDR1 MGHRA, CDR2 YSYEKL.

The CDR3 reads CASSPGQTAGNTIYF. CDR3 DNA: TGTGCCAGCTCACCGGGACAAACGGCTGGAAACACCATATATTTT. The chain employs TRBV18 and TRBJ1-3; D may be TRBD1 (6 bases). The CDR3 covers 15 residues. Germline V CDR1 and CDR2: KGHSH, LQKENI. V shed 3 bases and J shed 2 bases, with 11 bases lying between them.

The V and J genes are TRBV15 and TRBJ1-2, with D perhaps matching TRBD1 (5 bases). V lost 0 bases to trimming and J lost 8 bases, with 25 bases between them. The CDR3 loop spans 18 amino acids. Germline V gene lookup returns CDR1 LNHNV and CDR2 YYDKDF (reference sequence). The CDR3 nucleotides read TGTGCCACCAGCAGAGATTTACCGACCGGGGGTGTTTCGAGGGGCTACACCTTC. It encodes CATSRDLPTGGVSRGYTF.

CDR3 protein: CASSLVAGGYNEQFF. Here the CDR3 DNA reads TGTGCCAGCAGCTTAGTGGCGGGAGGCTACAATGAGCAGTTCTTC. This sequence joins TRBV7-9 and TRBJ2-1, with TRBD2 matching 8 bases. The CDR3 is made up of 15 amino acids. The junction had 2 bases not matched to a gene; V was cut back by 1 base and J by 3 bases. Germline CDR1 is SEHNR and CDR2 is FQNEAQ (reference sequence).

The CDR3 sequence is CASSSWTAFYGYTF. CDR3 nucleotide sequence: TGTGCCAGCAGCTCCTGGACAGCCTTCTATGGCTACACCTTC. The J gene is TRBJ1-2, the V gene TRBV5-6, with D perhaps TRBD1 (6 bases). The germline V gene has CDR1 SGHDT and CDR2 YYEEEE. V shed 3 bases and J shed 4 bases, with 13 bases lying between them. There are 14 residues in the CDR3.

This chain joins TRBV2 and TRBJ2-5; a possible D gene is TRBD2 (6 bases). Trimming removed 4 bases from V and 7 bases from J, with 13 bases in between. Germline V gives CDR1 SNHLY, CDR2 FYNNEI. This CDR3 spans 13 amino acids. CDR3 sequence (DNA): TGTGCCAGCAGTGGAACGGGGGAAGGGACCCAGTACTTC. Residues: CASSGTGEGTQYF.

This clone has just a few counts. The chain couples TRBV5-1 to TRBJ1-1; a weak D match, TRBD1 (5 bases). The V and J ends lost 0 bases and 3 bases respectively, with 6 bases between them. The CDR3 runs to 13 residues. The germline V gene has CDR1 SGHRS and CDR2 YFSETQ. In nucleotides, the CDR3 is TGCGCCAGCAGCTTGGGACAGCACACTGAAGCTTTCTTT. Its translation: CASSLGQHTEAFF.

This clone was detected a few times. The chain employs TRBV4-1 and TRBJ2-7; 8 bases match TRBD2. This CDR3 is 14 amino acids long. The J segment lost 5 bases and the V segment lost 2 bases, leaving 5 bases of the junction unmatched. The germline V gene has CDR1 MGHRA and CDR2 YSYEKL. The CDR3 spells CASSQPRGGHEQYF. In DNA, the CDR3 is TGCGCCAGCAGCCAACCCCGGGGGGGCCACGAGCAGTACTTC.

CDR3 coding DNA: TGTGCCAGCACCATCAGGGGCTCTGGGGCCAACGTCCTGACTTTC. Amino acids: CASTIRGSGANVLTF. The J gene is TRBJ2-6, the V gene TRBV7-9, with D perhaps matching TRBD1 (6 bases). There are 15 residues in the CDR3. The V gene lost 7 bases and the J gene lost 0 bases, with 10 bases spanning the gap. Germline V gene data show CDR1 as SEHNR and CDR2 as FQNEAQ (reference sequence).

The V call is TRBV5-1, the J call TRBJ2-5; TRBD2 aligns across 7 bases. This CDR3 spans 15 amino acids. V gave up 4 bases and J gave up 4 bases; unmatched junction bases: 10. Looked up from germline, CDR1 is SGHRS and CDR2 is YFSETQ. This CDR3 is CASSGMLAGGETQYF. The CDR3 DNA sequence: TGCGCCAGCAGCGGGATGTTAGCGGGCGGAGAGACCCAGTACTTC.

This clone was detected once. The CDR3 is CASRRTGETEAFF. CDR3 sequence (DNA): TGTGCCAGCAGACGGACAGGGGAAACTGAAGCTTTCTTT. This rearrangement joins TRBV25-1 to TRBJ1-1; 9 nucleotides match TRBD1. There are 13 residues in the CDR3. Germline lookup yields CDR1 MGHDK and CDR2 SYGVNS. After removal of 6 bases from V and 5 bases from J, the junction contained 4 bases not matched to a gene.

V and J are TRBV6-5 and TRBJ2-7; TRBD1 agrees at 8 bases. The CDR3 totals 15 residues. Losses at the gene ends were 6 bases for V and 0 bases for J; bases not matched to a gene: 7. Germline assignment: CDR1 MNHEY and CDR2 SVGAGI. CDR3 residues: CASRAGGRSSYEQYF. The CDR3 nucleotides are TGTGCCAGCAGGGCAGGGGGCCGAAGCTCCTACGAGCAGTACTTC.

The chain carries TRBV7-2 and TRBJ2-3, with 8 bases aligning to TRBD2. V gave up 5 bases and J gave up 0 bases; unmatched junction bases: 4. CDR1 is SGHTA and CDR2 is FQGNSA in the germline V gene. This CDR3 has 15 amino acids. In nucleotides, the CDR3 is TGTGCCAGCAGCGCACTAGCGGTGAGCACAGATACGCAGTATTTT. It specifies CASSALAVSTDTQYF.

V is TRBV5-1 and J is TRBJ2-5; 8 bases fit TRBD1. The J segment lost 5 bases and the V segment lost 4 bases, leaving 10 bases of the junction unmatched. This CDR3 comprises 15 residues. The germline V gene has CDR1 SGHRS and CDR2 YFSETQ. For the CDR3, the DNA is TGCGCCAGCAGCGCCTCGACAGGGGTAGTTGAGACCCAGTACTTC. It specifies CASSASTGVVETQYF.